This T cell receptor (beta chain) appears in the sequencing data of a study of identifying expanded T cells in peripheral blood. Regarding the study as a whole: Roughly two-week clone count variance significantly increased as total template count grew. Technical replicates showed about 1.2 changed clones; approximately 2 weeks around 15; four weeks 19.

Remarks on this clone: Its specificity is unknown.

Data came from immunoSEQ multiplex PCR; TCRdb stores just in-frame clones and leaves some out. In the table there are 100,000 to 150,000 clones, roughly 90% of which are singletons. Healthy donors had no documented immune events, such as infections, while sampled. This CDR3 has 13 amino acids. V was clipped by 1 base and J by 6 bases, with 8 bases between them. Looked up from germline, CDR1 is MGHRA and CDR2 is YSYEKL. The clonotype was recovered from a person aged 18-70 years in good health. This sequence joins TRBV4-1 and TRBJ2-3; D is ambiguous. The sequenced sample consisted of blood. CDR3 in DNA: TGCGCCAGCAGCCAAGTGGGTGCGGATACGCAGTATTTT. It yields the protein CASSQVGADTQYF.